This T cell receptor beta chain is drawn from a study of blood T cells in healthy people across ages. The study, taken as a whole, reports: Considered underestimates were the diversity estimates obtained from one million T cells. Reliance upon unsorted PBMCs precluded definitive naive versus antigen-experienced comparison.

A word on this clonotype: Its antigen is currently unknown.

The authors ran a second PCR of about 6 to 12 cycles using a sample-barcoded 5' primer and a J-beta primer mix. TCRdb called the 5' RACE reads again in MiXCR, with one record for every CDR3 protein. The sample holds around 500,000 distinct CDR3 sequences, about 45% seen once. Donation came from healthy Caucasian individuals in Russia who were aged roughly 6 to 95. This CDR3 is 16 amino acids long. The V end lost 2 bases, the J end lost 8 bases, and 19 bases lay between the germline ends. Germline lookup yields CDR1 MGHDK and CDR2 SYGVNS. The clonotype comes from a man older than 75 in good health. The rearrangement links TRBV25-1 to TRBJ2-1; no firm D call. Sequencing was performed on blood. In DNA form, the CDR3 reads TGTGCCAGCAGTGAAGACATAGGCGGCCCGCGCGATGAGCAGTTCTTC. Translating gives CASSEDIGGPRDEQFF.